These T cell receptor beta chains were read from a single sample in a study of shared T cell receptors in the human thymus. Profiled with immunoSEQ multiplex PCR; TCRdb holds only in-frame clones, not every one. Here the sample spans roughly 660,000 clones, 85% to 90% being singletons. The data also belong to a second study, concerning human thymus T cells.

Sequenced: thymocytes. The receptors were gathered from a boy under two years old with a congenital heart defect. CDR3s include the opening cysteine and the closing phenylalanine or tryptophan. The order of the fields is CDR3 length, D gene, clone size, J gene, V gene, CDR3 DNA, CDR3 protein. D genes are given only for firm matches. Not all rows give a size; the values are once, few, many and, for expanded clones, a class.

16,TRBD1,NA,TRBJ1-2,TRBV4-3,TGCGCCAGCAGCCAAGATAGGGGGCGGACTCCCTATGGCTACACCTTC,CASSQDRGRTPYGYTF
12,NA,NA,TRBJ2-5,TRBV9,TGTGCCAGCAGCGCAGGAAAAGAGACCCAGTACTTC,CASSAGKETQYF
16,NA,NA,TRBJ2-7,TRBV14,TGTGCCAGCAGCCAAGGTCTGGACTTTAGCTCCTACGAGCAGTACTTC,CASSQGLDFSSYEQYF
15,NA,NA,TRBJ2-7,TRBV7-9,TGTGCCAGCAGCTTCTCGGACAAGGGGTCCTACGAGCAGTACTTC,CASSFSDKGSYEQYF
15,NA,NA,TRBJ1-1,TRBV27,TGTGCCAGCAGTTTATCGGCCCAGGAGAACACTGAAGCTTTCTTT,CASSLSAQENTEAFF
17,TRBD2,NA,TRBJ2-7,TRBV10-3,TGTGCCATCAGTGAGTCGAGACTAGCGGGGGGGCCGGGCGAGCAGTACTTC,CAISESRLAGGPGEQYF
15,TRBD2,NA,TRBJ2-3,TRBV5-6,TGTGCCAGCAGCCAGCGACTAGCGAATACAGATACGCAGTATTTT,CASSQRLANTDTQYF
15,TRBD1,NA,TRBJ2-7,TRBV6-6,TGTGCCAGCAGGAATGGGACAGTCTATACCTACGAGCAGTACTTC,CASRNGTVYTYEQYF
15,TRBD1,once,TRBJ2-7,TRBV6-1,TGTGCCAGCAGTGACCAGACAGGGCAGACCTGCGAGCAGTACTTC,CASSDQTGQTCEQYF
12,NA,NA,TRBJ2-2,TRBV19,TGTGCCAGTATTGAGGACACCGGGGAGCTGTTTTTT,CASIEDTGELFF
15,NA,once,TRBJ2-7,TRBV4-3,TGCGCCAGCAGCCAAGATTGGCAGGGGTCCTACGAGCAGTACTTC,CASSQDWQGSYEQYF
16,NA,NA,TRBJ2-7,TRBV12-5,TGTGCTAGTGGTTTGGTACCAGTGGGGGCGGAAACCGGGCGGTACTTC,CASGLVPVGAETGRYF
16,NA,once,TRBJ1-6,TRBV4-1,TGCGCCAGCAGCCAAGAGGGGACGGGACACCAATCACCCCTCCACTTT,CASSQEGTGHQSPLHF
13,TRBD1,NA,TRBJ2-1,TRBV7-6,TGTGCCAGCAGCCGCGGACAGGGCGATGAGCAGTTCTTC,CASSRGQGDEQFF
15,TRBD1,NA,TRBJ2-4,TRBV2,TGTGCCAGCAGTGAAAAGGGGGCGCTATCAAACATTCAGTACTTC,CASSEKGALSNIQYF
15,NA,few,TRBJ2-7,TRBV4-3,TGCGCCAGCAGCCAAGATCGGAGGGGCGCCTACGAGCAGTACTTC,CASSQDRRGAYEQYF
16,TRBD2,NA,TRBJ2-1,TRBV10-3,TGTGCCATCAGTGACTGCCTAGCGGGAGGGCACAATGAGCAGTTCTTC,CAISDCLAGGHNEQFF
15,NA,NA,TRBJ2-7,TRBV7-2,TGTGCCAGCAGCTTAATCGCGGGATACTTCTACGAGCAGTACTTC,CASSLIAGYFYEQYF
14,TRBD2,NA,TRBJ2-7,TRBV27,TGTGCCAGCCGTAGCGGGAAGGGGCCCTACGAGCAGTACTTC,CASRSGKGPYEQYF
17,NA,NA,TRBJ2-7,TRBV1,TGCACCAGCAGCCAAGATAGGGGTATCACTACTCATTACGAGCAGTACTTC,CTSSQDRGITTHYEQYF
14,NA,NA,TRBJ2-1,TRBV7-9,TGTGCCAGCAGCGCACTCAGACTAGTCGATGAGCAGTTCTTC,CASSALRLVDEQFF
17,TRBD1,NA,TRBJ2-1,TRBV28,TGTGCCAGCAGTTTCCCGGGACAGGGGACTAGTTACAATGAGCAGTTCTTC,CASSFPGQGTSYNEQFF
13,TRBD1,once,TRBJ2-2,TRBV6-1,TGTGCCATGCTGGGACAGGGTTCCGGGGAGCTGTTTTTT,CAMLGQGSGELFF
17,TRBD2,once,TRBJ2-3,TRBV7-4,TGTGCCAGCAGCTTGCGGCCGGTGGGGAGGGCCCCAGATACGCAGTATTTT,CASSLRPVGRAPDTQYF
14,NA,NA,TRBJ2-2,TRBV29-1,TGCAGCGTTGTTGCGGAGCCATACACCGGGGAGCTGTTTTTT,CSVVAEPYTGELFF
16,TRBD1,NA,TRBJ1-5,TRBV4-1,TGCGCCAGCAGCCAAGAAGTGAACAGGGGAGGTCAGCCCCAGCATTTT,CASSQEVNRGGQPQHF
17,NA,NA,TRBJ2-7,TRBV11-3,TGTGCCAGCAGCTTTGGGAGGACACCGAAAGCCTCCTACGAGCAGTACTTC,CASSFGRTPKASYEQYF
14,NA,NA,TRBJ2-5,TRBV29-1,TGCAGCGTTGAGCTCCGAAGTGGGGGGGAGACCCAGTACTTC,CSVELRSGGETQYF
15,NA,NA,TRBJ1-2,TRBV5-4,TGTGCCAGCAGCTTTCGCGGGGGAACTAACTATGGCTACACCTTC,CASSFRGGTNYGYTF
14,NA,NA,TRBJ2-2,TRBV7-9,TGTGCCAGCAGCCCCCGAGCGAACACCGGGGAGCTGTTTTTT,CASSPRANTGELFF
18,NA,NA,TRBJ1-4,TRBV6-1,TGTGCCAGCAGTGAAGAGGGGAACCGGAGGGCTTGTGGTGAAAAACTGTTTTTT,CASSEEGNRRACGEKLFF
13,NA,NA,TRBJ1-2,TRBV15,TGTGCCACCAGCAGAGACAGGGGATTGTGCTACACCTTC,CATSRDRGLCYTF
15,NA,NA,TRBJ1-5,TRBV6-5,TGTGCCAGCAGTGCCCAAGGGGCCAGCAATCAGCCCCAGCATTTT,CASSAQGASNQPQHF
15,NA,NA,TRBJ2-7,TRBV18,TGTGCCAGCTCACCAACTAGCAGGGGGTTAAGCGAGCAGTACTTC,CASSPTSRGLSEQYF
14,NA,NA,TRBJ1-3,TRBV7-9,TGTGCCAGCAGCTTAGGACTGGCTGGAAACACCATATATTTT,CASSLGLAGNTIYF
13,NA,NA,TRBJ2-7,TRBV15,TGTGCCACCAGCAGAGATCTCGGTCGAGCGCAGTACTTC,CATSRDLGRAQYF
18,NA,NA,TRBJ2-1,TRBV4-3,TGCGCCAGCAGCGAAGAGGGACAACCTACTGGCTCCTACAATGAGCAGTTCTTC,CASSEEGQPTGSYNEQFF
15,NA,NA,TRBJ2-3,TRBV11-2,TGTGCCAGCAGCTTAAGGGCGGGAAGGACAGATACGCAGTATTTT,CASSLRAGRTDTQYF
15,TRBD2,NA,TRBJ2-5,TRBV9,TGTGCCAGCAGCGTAGCGGGAGGGCCGTGGGAGACCCAGTACTTC,CASSVAGGPWETQYF
13,NA,NA,TRBJ2-5,TRBV10-3,TGTGCCATCAGCCCCGGGACATTAGAGACCCAGTACTTC,CAISPGTLETQYF